Reported below is one TCR beta chain. Antigen: not known. Looked up from germline, CDR1 is MNHNS and CDR2 is SASEGT. The CDR3 sequence is 13 residues long. Trimming removed 4 bases from V and 11 bases from J, with 12 bases in between. The source of the sample is a study of cytomegalovirus exposure and HLA in healthy donors. Background on the study: There were a few hundred genotyped donors. Of these, about 86% fell in the genetic ancestry cluster associated with self-reported Caucasian donors. Findings and limits, study-wide: Reported findings show TCR beta sequences accurately forecast HLA-A and HLA-B alleles in most subjects. TCR association rates varied by HLA locus in a later analysis, with DRB1 highest and HLA-C lowest.

Both 60 Vbeta primers and 13 Jbeta primers went into the PCR. Per the authors' pipeline: Per a later analysis, the number of unique TCR beta chains was some 82 million, of which 9 million to 12 million were shared. Using immunoSEQ multiplex PCR, the repertoire was profiled, and TCRdb retains in-frame clones only, with some absent. V, J and clone size are taken as reported in that table, and D and trimming were inferred from the DNA itself. The data show around 140,000 clones, roughly 80% seen once. The clonotype comes from a woman between 50 and 59 years old in good health and CMV-seropositive. Sequencing input: PBMCs. The chain is built from TRBV6-1 and TRBJ1-6; D remains ambiguous. In nucleotides, the CDR3 is TGTGCCAGCAGTGCAGGCCATCTTCCACCCCTCCACTTT. Translation: CASSAGHLPPLHF.